This T cell receptor beta chain was captured by sequencing in a study of cytomegalovirus exposure and HLA in healthy donors. The PCR was carried out with 60 Vbeta primers and 13 Jbeta primers. TCRdb keeps only in-frame clones here, not all; method: immunoSEQ multiplex PCR. Among about 94,000 clones listed, under 9% were seen once. CDR1 is LNHDA and CDR2 is SQIVND in the germline V gene (reference sequence). The CDR3 has 13 amino acids. V lost 7 bases and J 0 bases, leaving 9 bases between the germline ends. This clone was seen a few times. The source of this sequence is a man aged 50-59 years in good health and CMV-seronegative. The chain joins TRBV19 to TRBJ1-2; D remains unclear. Source material: PBMCs. CDR3 coding DNA: TGTGCCAGTACCCAAACAGCTAACTATGGCTACACCTTC. Translation gives CASTQTANYGYTF.